This T cell receptor (beta chain) was sequenced during a study of T-cell memory formation after mild COVID-19. Trimming took 9 bases from V and 6 from J, leaving 19 bases between them. Germline lookup yields CDR1 SGHRS and CDR2 YFSETQ. The length of the CDR3 is 14 residues. Study-wide results and caveats: Contracting clones localized mainly to CM and EM when CD4+ and mainly to EMRA when CD8+. Researchers found some responding clones in pre-infection memory, a sign that cross-reactive memory joined. Clones shrinking between day 15 and 85 showed a balanced CD4/CD8 split, and those that grew later tilted toward CD4+.

A 5'RACE reaction primed in the constant segment made cDNA libraries of TCR alpha and TCR beta, and these carried sample barcodes and UMIs. TCRdb re-called the 5' RACE reads with MiXCR, one entry per CDR3 protein. This repertoire shows under 650,000 distinct CDR3 sequences, 18% found once; its top ten account for approximately 12%. The table lists this clonotype with a few counts. Its antigen is undetermined. J is TRBJ2-1 and V is TRBV5-1; TRBD2 is a possible D gene (6 bases). The sequencing input was PBMCs or a T cell subset sorted from them (not recorded which). This TCR came from an adult woman who had mild COVID-19 (a few samples of this study predate the infection). Cell type and time point are not known. DNA of the CDR3: TGCGCCACCAAGACGGGAGCAGCTCCCAATGAGCAGTTCTTC. Amino acids: CATKTGAAPNEQFF.